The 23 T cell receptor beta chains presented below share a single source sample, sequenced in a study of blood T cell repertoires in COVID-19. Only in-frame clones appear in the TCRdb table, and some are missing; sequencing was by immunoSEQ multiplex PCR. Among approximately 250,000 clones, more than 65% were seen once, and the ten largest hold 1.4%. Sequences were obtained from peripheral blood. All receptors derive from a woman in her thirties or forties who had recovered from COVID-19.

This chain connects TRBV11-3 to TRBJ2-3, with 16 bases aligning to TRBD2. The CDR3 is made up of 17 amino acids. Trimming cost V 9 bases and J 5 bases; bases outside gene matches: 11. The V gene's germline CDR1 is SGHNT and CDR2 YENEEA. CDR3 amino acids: CARISGTSGGARDTQYF. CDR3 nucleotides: TGTGCCAGAATTTCCGGGACTAGCGGGGGGGCAAGAGATACGCAGTATTTT.

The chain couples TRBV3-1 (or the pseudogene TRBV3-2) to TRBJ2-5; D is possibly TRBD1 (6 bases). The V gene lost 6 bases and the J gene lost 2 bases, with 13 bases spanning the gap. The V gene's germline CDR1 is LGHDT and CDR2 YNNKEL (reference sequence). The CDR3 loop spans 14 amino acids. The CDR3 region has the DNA TGTGCCAGCAGGCGAACAGGGACGCAAGAGACCCAGTACTTC. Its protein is CASRRTGTQETQYF.

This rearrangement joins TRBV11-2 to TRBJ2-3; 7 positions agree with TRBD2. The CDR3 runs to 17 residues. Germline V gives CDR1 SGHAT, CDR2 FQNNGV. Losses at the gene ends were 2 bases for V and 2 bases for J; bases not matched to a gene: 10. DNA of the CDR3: TGTGCCAGCAGCTTACTCCTCGCGGGGGACCTCACAGATACGCAGTATTTT. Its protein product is CASSLLLAGDLTDTQYF. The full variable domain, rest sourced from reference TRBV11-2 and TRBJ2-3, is EAGVAQSPRYKIIEKRQSVAFWCNPISGHATLYWYQQILGQGPKLLIQFQNNGVVDDSQLPKDRFSAERLKGVDSTLKIQPAKLEDSAVYLCASSLLLAGDLTDTQYFGPGTRLTVL.

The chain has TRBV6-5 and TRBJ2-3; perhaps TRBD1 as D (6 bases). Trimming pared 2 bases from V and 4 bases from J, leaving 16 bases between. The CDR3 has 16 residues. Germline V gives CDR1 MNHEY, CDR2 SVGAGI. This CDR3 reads CASSYDGTQGSDTQYF. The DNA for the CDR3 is TGTGCCAGCAGTTACGACGGGACCCAGGGGTCAGATACGCAGTATTTT.

The CDR3 nucleotides read TGTGCCAGCAGCTTAGACAGATTTAACACCGGGGAGCTGTTTTTT. Translated, it gives CASSLDRFNTGELFF. The J gene is TRBJ2-2, the V gene TRBV7-8; D remains unclear. The CDR3 spans 15 residues. V lost 1 base and J lost 2, with 8 bases in between. Germline V lookup: CDR1 SGHVS, CDR2 FQNEAQ.

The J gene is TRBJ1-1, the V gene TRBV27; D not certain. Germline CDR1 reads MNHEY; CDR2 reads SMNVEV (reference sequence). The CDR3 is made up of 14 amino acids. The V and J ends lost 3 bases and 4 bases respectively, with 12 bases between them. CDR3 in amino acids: CASSFSVYSTEAFF. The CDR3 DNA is TGTGCCAGCAGTTTTAGCGTATACAGCACTGAAGCTTTCTTT.

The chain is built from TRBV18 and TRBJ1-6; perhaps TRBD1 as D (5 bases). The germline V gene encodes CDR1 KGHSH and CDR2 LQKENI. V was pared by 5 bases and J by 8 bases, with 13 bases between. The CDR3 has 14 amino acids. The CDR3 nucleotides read TGTGCCAGCTCAGTCGACATCAGGGATTCACCCCTCCACTTT. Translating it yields CASSVDIRDSPLHF.

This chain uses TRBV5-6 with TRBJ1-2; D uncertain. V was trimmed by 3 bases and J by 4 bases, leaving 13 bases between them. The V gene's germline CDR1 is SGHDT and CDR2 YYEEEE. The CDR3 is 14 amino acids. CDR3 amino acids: CASSSNSFRYGYTF. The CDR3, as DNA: TGTGCCAGCAGCTCAAACAGTTTTCGCTATGGCTACACCTTC.

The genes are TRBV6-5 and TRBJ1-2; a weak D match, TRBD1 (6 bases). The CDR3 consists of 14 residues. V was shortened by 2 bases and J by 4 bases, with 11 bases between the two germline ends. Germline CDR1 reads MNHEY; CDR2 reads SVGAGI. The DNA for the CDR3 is TGTGCCAGCAGTTACAGGGGGGAGGGCTATGGCTACACCTTC. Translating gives CASSYRGEGYGYTF.

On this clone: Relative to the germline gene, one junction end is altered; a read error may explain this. In nucleotides, the CDR3 is TGTGCTAGCAGCTTAGGTACGGGTCACACAGATACGCAGTATTTT. The encoded protein is CASSLGTGHTDTQYF. The V gene is TRBV7-7, the J gene TRBJ2-3; D remains ambiguous. CDR3 length equals 15 residues. Looked up from germline, CDR1 is SSHAT and CDR2 is FNYEAQ (reference sequence).

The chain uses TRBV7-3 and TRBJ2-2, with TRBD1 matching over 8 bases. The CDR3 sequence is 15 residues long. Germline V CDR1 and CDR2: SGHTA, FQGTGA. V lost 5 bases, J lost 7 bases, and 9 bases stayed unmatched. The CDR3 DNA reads TGTGCCAGCAGCCCAAAGGACAGGGTTGGCGGGGAGCTGTTTTTT. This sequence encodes CASSPKDRVGGELFF. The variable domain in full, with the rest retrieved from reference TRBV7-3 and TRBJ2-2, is GAGVSQTPSNKVTEKGKYVELRCDPISGHTALYWYRQSLGQGPEFLIYFQGTGAADDSGLPNDRFFAVRPEGSVSTLKIQRTERGDSAVYLCASSPKDRVGGELFFGEGSRLTVL.

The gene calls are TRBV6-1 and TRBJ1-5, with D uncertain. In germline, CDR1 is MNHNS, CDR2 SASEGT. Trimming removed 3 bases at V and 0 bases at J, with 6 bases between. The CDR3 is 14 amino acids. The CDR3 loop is CASSEQVSNQPQHF. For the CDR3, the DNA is TGTGCCAGCAGTGAGCAGGTTAGCAATCAGCCCCAGCATTTT.

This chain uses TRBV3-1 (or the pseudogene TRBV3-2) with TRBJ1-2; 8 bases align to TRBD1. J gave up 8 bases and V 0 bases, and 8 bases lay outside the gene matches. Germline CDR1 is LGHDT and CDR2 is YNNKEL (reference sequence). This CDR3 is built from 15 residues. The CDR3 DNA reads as TGTGCCAGCAGCCAAGAACCAGGACAGGGCTTCGGCTACACCTTC. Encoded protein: CASSQEPGQGFGYTF.

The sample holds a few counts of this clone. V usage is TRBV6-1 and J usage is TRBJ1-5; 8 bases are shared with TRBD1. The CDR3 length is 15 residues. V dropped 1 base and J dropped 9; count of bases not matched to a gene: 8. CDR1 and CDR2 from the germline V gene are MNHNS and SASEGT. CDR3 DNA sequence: TGTGCCAGCAGTGAAGTACGGCAGGGGGCGAGGCCCCAGCATTTT. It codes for CASSEVRQGARPQHF.

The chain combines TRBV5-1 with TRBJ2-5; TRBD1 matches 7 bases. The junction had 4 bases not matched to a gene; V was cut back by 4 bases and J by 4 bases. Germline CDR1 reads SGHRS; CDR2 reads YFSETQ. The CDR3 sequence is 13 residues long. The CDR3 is CASSGDSLETQYF. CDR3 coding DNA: TGCGCCAGCAGCGGGGACAGTCTAGAGACCCAGTACTTC.

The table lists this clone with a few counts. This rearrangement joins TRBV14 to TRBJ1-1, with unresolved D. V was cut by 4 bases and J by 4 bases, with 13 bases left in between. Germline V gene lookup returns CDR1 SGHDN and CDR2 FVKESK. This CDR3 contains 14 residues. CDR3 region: CASSRSRVGTEAFF. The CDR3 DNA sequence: TGTGCCAGCAGCCGCTCGAGGGTTGGCACTGAAGCTTTCTTT.

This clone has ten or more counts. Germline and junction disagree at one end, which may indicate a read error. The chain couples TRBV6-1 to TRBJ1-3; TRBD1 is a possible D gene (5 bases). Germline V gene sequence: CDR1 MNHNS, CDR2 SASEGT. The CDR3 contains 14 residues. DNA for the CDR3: TGTGCCAGCATTGAATGGGGGGTCCCCTACACCATATATTTT. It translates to CASIEWGVPYTIYF.

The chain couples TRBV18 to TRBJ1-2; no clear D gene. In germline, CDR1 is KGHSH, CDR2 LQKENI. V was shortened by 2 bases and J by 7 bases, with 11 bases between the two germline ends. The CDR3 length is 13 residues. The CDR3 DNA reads TGTGCCAGCTCACCAATCAAGGAGTTTGGCTACACCTTC. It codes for CASSPIKEFGYTF. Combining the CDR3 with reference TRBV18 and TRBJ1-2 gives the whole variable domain NAGVMQNPRHLVRRRGQEARLRCSPMKGHSHVYWYRQLPEEGLKFMVYLQKENIIDESGMPKERFSAEFPKEGPSILRIQQVVRGDSAAYFCASSPIKEFGYTFGSGTRLTVV.

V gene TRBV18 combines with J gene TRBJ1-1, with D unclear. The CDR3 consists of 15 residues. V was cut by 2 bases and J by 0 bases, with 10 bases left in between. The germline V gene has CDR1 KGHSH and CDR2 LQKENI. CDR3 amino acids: CASSPSSLLNTEAFF. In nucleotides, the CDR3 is TGTGCCAGCTCACCATCTTCACTCTTGAACACTGAAGCTTTCTTT.

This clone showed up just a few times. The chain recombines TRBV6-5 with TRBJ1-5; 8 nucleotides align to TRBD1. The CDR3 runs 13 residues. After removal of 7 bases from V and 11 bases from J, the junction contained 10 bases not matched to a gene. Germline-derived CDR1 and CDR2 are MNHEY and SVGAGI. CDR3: CASTLDRVVTQHF. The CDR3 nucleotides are TGTGCCAGCACCCTGGACAGGGTAGTGACCCAGCATTTT.

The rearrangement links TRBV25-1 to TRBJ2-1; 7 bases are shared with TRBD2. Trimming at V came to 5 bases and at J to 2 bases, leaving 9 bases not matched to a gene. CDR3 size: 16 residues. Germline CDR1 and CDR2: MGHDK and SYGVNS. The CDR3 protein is CASSRNLAATYNEQFF. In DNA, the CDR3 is TGTGCCAGCAGTCGGAACCTAGCGGCAACCTACAATGAGCAGTTCTTC.

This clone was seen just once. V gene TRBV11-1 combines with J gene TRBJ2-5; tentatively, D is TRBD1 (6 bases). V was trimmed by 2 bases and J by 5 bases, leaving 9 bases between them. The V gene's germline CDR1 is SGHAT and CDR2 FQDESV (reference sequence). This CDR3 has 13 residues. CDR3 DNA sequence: TGTGCCAGCAGCTTACAGGGGCGGGAGACCCAGTACTTC. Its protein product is CASSLQGRETQYF.

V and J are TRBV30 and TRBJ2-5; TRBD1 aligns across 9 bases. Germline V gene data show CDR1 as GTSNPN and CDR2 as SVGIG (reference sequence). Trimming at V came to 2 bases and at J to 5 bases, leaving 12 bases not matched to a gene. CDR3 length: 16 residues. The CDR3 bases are TGTGCCTGGAGTCCCCACAGGGGGCTGGTCCTCGAGACCCAGTACTTC. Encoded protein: CAWSPHRGLVLETQYF. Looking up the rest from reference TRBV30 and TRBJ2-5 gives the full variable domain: SQTIHQWPATLVQPVGSPLSLECTVEGTSNPNLYWYRQAAGRGLQLLFYSVGIGQISSEVPQNLSASRPQDRQFILSSKKLLLSDSGFYLCAWSPHRGLVLETQYFGPGTRLLVL.